The 19 T cell receptor beta chains reported below all come from one sample, sequenced in a study of cytomegalovirus exposure and HLA in healthy donors. Only in-frame clones appear in the TCRdb table, and some are missing; sequencing was by immunoSEQ multiplex PCR. Among 300,000 to 350,000 clones listed, nearly 90% were seen once. The sample taken for sequencing was PBMCs. These receptors came from a man aged 25 to 40 in good health and CMV-seronegative.

The V and J genes are TRBV4-3 and TRBJ2-1, with 10 bases that match TRBD2. The CDR3 covers 16 residues. Germline CDR1 is LGHNA and CDR2 is YSLEER. With V trimmed by 3 bases and J by 4 bases, 6 bases remained unmatched. The CDR3 DNA reads as TGCGCCAGCAGCCATGAACTAGCGGGGTCATACAATGAGCAGTTCTTC. This codes for CASSHELAGSYNEQFF.

The CDR3 bases are TGTGCCAGCAGCCCGACGGGACAGGGCCCCTCCTACAATGAGCAGTTCTTC. This codes for CASSPTGQGPSYNEQFF. The chain carries TRBV11-2 and TRBJ2-1; 9 positions agree with TRBD1. With 5 bases clipped from V and 0 bases from J, the junction kept 8 bases outside the gene matches. The V gene's germline CDR1 is SGHAT and CDR2 FQNNGV. This CDR3 has 17 amino acids.

The J gene is TRBJ1-4, the V gene TRBV5-1; no firm D call. V was cut by 0 bases and J by 4 bases, with 16 bases left in between. CDR3 length: 17 amino acids. Germline CDR1 is SGHRS and CDR2 is YFSETQ. The DNA of the CDR3 is TGCGCCAGCAGCTTGGCCCGGGCCTCTCGGGATAATGAAAAACTGTTTTTT. The encoded protein is CASSLARASRDNEKLFF.

The chain couples TRBV7-9 to TRBJ1-1; the D is unclear. Germline values: CDR1 SEHNR, CDR2 FQNEAQ (reference sequence). Trimming cost V 2 bases and J 1 base, with 8 bases left between them. The CDR3 loop spans 14 amino acids. CDR3 residues: CASSLRRGNTEAFF. As DNA, the CDR3 is TGTGCCAGCAGCTTAAGGCGCGGGAACACTGAAGCTTTCTTT.

This chain connects TRBV27 to TRBJ2-7; possible D gene TRBD2, 5 bases. The CDR3 is made up of 15 amino acids. V gave up 2 bases and J gave up 0 bases, with 11 bases separating them. Per germline, CDR1 MNHEY and CDR2 SMNVEV (reference sequence). This CDR3 is CASSLAGHLSYEQYF. For the CDR3, the DNA is TGTGCCAGCAGTTTAGCGGGCCACCTCTCCTACGAGCAGTACTTC.

V gene TRBV9 combines with J gene TRBJ1-2, with 8 bases aligning to TRBD1. The CDR3 has 19 amino acids. With 3 bases clipped from V and 8 bases from J, the junction kept 24 bases outside the gene matches. The germline V gene has CDR1 SGDLS and CDR2 YYNGEE. CDR3: CASSGLRGTGELSMEGYTF. As DNA, the CDR3 is TGTGCCAGCAGCGGACTTCGGGGGACAGGAGAACTTTCTATGGAAGGCTACACCTTC.

The table lists this clone with a few counts. This chain joins TRBV27 and TRBJ1-2; D unclear. Germline V gene data show CDR1 as MNHEY and CDR2 as SMNVEV (reference sequence). This CDR3 region has 16 residues. V shed 0 bases and J shed 0 bases, with 11 bases lying between them. Here the CDR3 reads CASSLSLGRTNYGYTF. The CDR3 nucleotides read TGTGCCAGCAGTTTATCGCTCGGGAGGACTAACTATGGCTACACCTTC.

This chain connects TRBV11-1 to TRBJ2-2; possibly TRBD1 for D (6 bases). The length of the CDR3 is 19 residues. The germline gives CDR1 SGHAT, CDR2 FQDESV (reference sequence). Trimming took 0 bases from V and 5 from J, leaving 22 bases between them. The CDR3 nucleotides are TGTGCCAGCAGCTTAGCGGGACACAATCCCAGGGTATGTACCGGGGAGCTGTTTTTT. Translating it yields CASSLAGHNPRVCTGELFF.

The chain recombines TRBV7-9 with TRBJ1-4; D gene uncertain. The CDR3 has 11 amino acids. CDR1 is SEHNR, CDR2 FQNEAQ, per germline (reference sequence). Trimming took off 6 bases at V and 8 bases at J, with 7 bases between the two ends. The CDR3 reads CASSSREKLFF. CDR3 bases: TGTGCCAGCAGTTCCCGGGAAAAACTGTTTTTT.

The gene calls are TRBV10-2 and TRBJ1-2; the match to TRBD1 covers 9 bases. With V trimmed by 3 bases and J by 8 bases, 10 bases remained unmatched. The CDR3 totals 15 residues. Germline CDR1 reads WSHSY; CDR2 reads SAAADI. CDR3 bases: TGCGCCAGCAGTGACCCTGGGACAGGGCCGAAGGGCTACACCTTC. Its protein is CASSDPGTGPKGYTF.

The V call is TRBV18, the J call TRBJ1-2; 8 nucleotides align to TRBD1. Trimming at V came to 4 bases and at J to 3 bases, leaving 7 bases not matched to a gene. Germline CDR1 and CDR2: KGHSH and LQKENI. The CDR3 has 15 residues. CDR3 coding DNA: TGTGCCAGCTCACTTGGACAGGGCCTATACTATGGCTACACCTTC. The encoded protein is CASSLGQGLYYGYTF.

Written as DNA, the CDR3 is TGTGCCAGTAGCGTCAATTCAGGGACAGGCAACTATGGCTACACCTTC. Protein product: CASSVNSGTGNYGYTF. The chain combines TRBV19 with TRBJ1-2; 8 bases agree with TRBD1. This CDR3 region has 16 residues. The germline V gene encodes CDR1 LNHDA and CDR2 SQIVND (reference sequence). The J segment lost 2 bases and the V segment lost 6 bases, leaving 11 bases of the junction unmatched.

This clone was seen once. This rearrangement joins TRBV19 to TRBJ1-2; D uncertain. The CDR3 is 15 amino acids. In germline, CDR1 is LNHDA, CDR2 SQIVND (reference sequence). The V gene lost 1 base and the J gene lost 0 bases, with 9 bases spanning the gap. The CDR3, as DNA: TGTGCCAGTAGTATAGTTCTAAAAGCTAACTATGGCTACACCTTC. Protein product: CASSIVLKANYGYTF.

The V and J genes are TRBV19 and TRBJ2-2, with 16 bases that match TRBD2. This CDR3 comprises 18 residues. The junction had 9 bases not matched to a gene; V was cut back by 5 bases and J by 6 bases. The germline V gene has CDR1 LNHDA and CDR2 SQIVND (reference sequence). The DNA for the CDR3 is TGTGCCAGTAGTCCGGGACTAGCGGGGGGGCCCCTCGCCGGGGAGCTGTTTTTT. It yields the protein CASSPGLAGGPLAGELFF.

CDR3 DNA: TGTGCCTGGAGTGACGGGGGAACTAATGAAAAACTGTTTTTT. It codes for CAWSDGGTNEKLFF. The chain couples TRBV30 to TRBJ1-4, with D possibly TRBD1 on 5 matching bases. Trimming pared 1 base from V and 1 base from J, leaving 7 bases between. Germline V lookup: CDR1 GTSNPN, CDR2 SVGIG (reference sequence). CDR3 length: 14 amino acids.

V is TRBV5-1 and J is TRBJ1-1; perhaps TRBD1 as D (5 bases). The CDR3 loop spans 15 amino acids. V shed 1 base and J shed 4 bases, with 14 bases lying between them. Germline lookup yields CDR1 SGHRS and CDR2 YFSETQ. The CDR3 loop reads CASSLSAWGGTEAFF. As DNA, the CDR3 is TGCGCCAGCAGCTTGAGCGCGTGGGGGGGCACTGAAGCTTTCTTT.

This clone turned up a few times. The V gene is TRBV5-1, the J gene TRBJ1-2; 7 bases match TRBD1. CDR1 is SGHRS, CDR2 YFSETQ, per germline. The CDR3 covers 13 residues. V dropped 0 bases and J dropped 9; count of bases not matched to a gene: 5. CDR3 sequence reads: CASSLGEQGRYTF. The CDR3 DNA is TGCGCCAGCAGCTTGGGGGAACAGGGGCGCTACACCTTC.

The chain combines TRBV6-1 with TRBJ1-5, with 10 bases aligning to TRBD1. CDR1 is MNHNS, CDR2 SASEGT, per germline. V shed 4 bases, J shed 1 base, and the junction held 10 bases outside the gene matches. CDR3 length equals 18 residues. The CDR3 sequence: CASSVTPGQGLSNQPQHF. CDR3 bases: TGTGCCAGCAGTGTAACCCCGGGACAGGGGCTAAGCAATCAGCCCCAGCATTTT.

The V gene is TRBV7-2, the J gene TRBJ1-1, with D unclear. Germline V lookup: CDR1 SGHTA, CDR2 FQGNSA. The CDR3 has 14 amino acids. V dropped 5 bases and J dropped 1 base, with 11 bases sitting between them. The CDR3 nucleotides read TGTGCCAGCAGCCCCCGTGGCTCGAACACTGAAGCTTTCTTT. Its protein product is CASSPRGSNTEAFF. The full variable domain, its missing parts supplied by reference TRBV7-2 and TRBJ1-1, is GAGVSQSPSNKVTEKGKDVELRCDPISGHTALYWYRQSLGQGLEFLIYFQGNSAPDKSGLPSDRFSAERTGGSVSTLTIQRTQQEDSAVYLCASSPRGSNTEAFFGQGTRLTVV.